Below, 23 T cell receptor beta chains from the same sample are listed, as sequenced in a study of read filtering for tumor transcriptome and immune sequencing. Molecular barcoded adaptors covering alpha/delta and beta/gamma chains were used on 400 ng RNA. TCRdb ran MiXCR on the reads and lists one entry per CDR3 protein. The data contain roughly 130,000 distinct CDR3 sequences, 13% of them seen just once; the ten biggest clones take up roughly 9.6%. Material for sequencing was a population of CD138-negative cells sorted from bone marrow. The receptor set was obtained from a donor over 35 with multiple myeloma.

This clonotype has a count of ten or more. The chain couples TRBV28 to TRBJ2-7, with 7 positions matching TRBD2. V lost 5 bases and J lost 5; bases outside the gene matches: 6. Germline V lookup: CDR1 MDHEN, CDR2 SYDVKM. This CDR3 is built from 13 residues. CDR3 coding DNA: TGTGCCAGCAGTCCCAGCGGGACCCACGAGCAGTACTTC. This sequence encodes CASSPSGTHEQYF.

Ten or more counts support this clonotype. This rearrangement joins TRBV20-1 to TRBJ2-3; D not resolved. This CDR3 spans 16 amino acids. V lost 6 bases, J lost 2 bases, and 21 bases lay in between. CDR1 and CDR2 from the germline V gene are DFQATT and SNEGSKA (reference sequence). The CDR3 region has the DNA TGCAGTGCCGCGACGGGCGCGTCCACCGTCACAGATACGCAGTATTTT. Translating it yields CSAATGASTVTDTQYF.

This clonotype was seen at least ten times. This chain joins TRBV13 and TRBJ2-7; 9 positions agree with TRBD2. The length of the CDR3 is 12 residues. With 4 bases clipped from V and 6 bases from J, the junction kept 1 base outside the gene matches. Germline CDR1 PRHDT, CDR2 FYEKMQ (reference sequence). The CDR3: CASSWTSAEQYF. The CDR3 DNA reads TGTGCCAGCAGCTGGACTAGCGCCGAGCAGTACTTC.

This clonotype showed up many times. This chain links TRBV4-1 with TRBJ2-5, with TRBD1 matching over 8 bases. V lost 6 bases to trimming and J lost 2 bases; unmatched junction nucleotides: 11. The length of the CDR3 is 16 residues. Germline V gene sequence: CDR1 MGHRA, CDR2 YSYEKL. CDR3 residues: CASSPGAQGGQETQYF. The CDR3 DNA is TGCGCCAGCAGTCCAGGAGCACAGGGGGGACAAGAGACCCAGTACTTC.

This clonotype was counted at least ten times. The rearrangement links TRBV29-1 to TRBJ2-3, with D possibly TRBD1 on 7 matching bases. CDR3 length equals 14 residues. CDR1 SQVTM and CDR2 ANQGSEA come from the germline V gene. The ends were cut back, 3 bases at V and 3 bases at J, with 13 bases in the middle. DNA for the CDR3: TGCAGCGTTGAGGAGGGGGCGAGGACAGATACGCAGTATTTT. It encodes CSVEEGARTDTQYF.

The chain joins TRBV6-2 or TRBV6-3 to TRBJ2-5; 8 bases map to TRBD2. The V and J ends lost 0 bases and 3 bases, in that order; junction bases with no gene match: 0. The CDR3 extends over 14 amino acids. CDR1 and CDR2 from the germline V gene are MNHEY and SVGEGT. CDR3 region: CASSYSTSEETQYF. For the CDR3, the DNA is TGTGCCAGCAGTTACTCGACTAGCGAAGAGACCCAGTACTTC.

This clonotype was seen many times. The chain links TRBV12-3 or TRBV12-4 to TRBJ2-7; 8 positions match TRBD2. V lost 3 bases, J lost 5 bases, and 9 bases stayed unmatched. The CDR3 loop spans 15 amino acids. The CDR3 nucleotides read TGTGCCAGCAGTTTCAGGAGCGGGAGTGTGAACGAGCAGTACTTC. Translation gives CASSFRSGSVNEQYF.

This clonotype was observed at least ten times. The gene calls are TRBV7-9 and TRBJ2-3; 8 bases fit TRBD2. Germline V CDR1 and CDR2: SEHNR, FQNEAQ (reference sequence). This CDR3 region has 16 residues. With 5 bases clipped from V and 3 bases from J, the junction kept 10 bases outside the gene matches. DNA for the CDR3: TGTGCCAGCAGCGGGGCCGGGACTAGTAGGACAGATACGCAGTATTTT. Its translation is CASSGAGTSRTDTQYF.

This clonotype was found many times. The CDR3 sequence: CSVGTGGDQPQHF. For the CDR3, the DNA is TGCAGCGTTGGGACAGGGGGCGATCAGCCCCAGCATTTT. V gene TRBV29-1 combines with J gene TRBJ1-5, with 11 nucleotides matching TRBD1. J was trimmed by 5 bases and V by 4 bases; bases with no gene match: 1. The germline V gene encodes CDR1 SQVTM and CDR2 ANQGSEA. This CDR3 spans 13 amino acids.

This clonotype came up a few times. This rearrangement joins TRBV7-9 to TRBJ2-5; 7 bases align to TRBD1. V dropped 4 bases and J dropped 5; count of bases not matched to a gene: 7. Germline V gene data show CDR1 as SEHNR and CDR2 as FQNEAQ (reference sequence). The CDR3 has 14 amino acids. CDR3 loop: CASSYGTGVETQYF. Here the CDR3 DNA reads TGTGCCAGCAGCTACGGAACAGGGGTGGAGACCCAGTACTTC.

This clonotype was detected many times. The J gene is TRBJ2-3, the V gene TRBV6-1, with D tentatively TRBD2 (5 bases). The CDR3 totals 17 residues. The germline CDR1 and CDR2 sequences are MNHNS and SASEGT. Between the trimmed V and J ends, which lost 7 bases and 2 bases, there was a span of 22 bases. This CDR3 reads CASKTLRDSSFTDTQYF. CDR3 DNA: TGTGCCAGCAAAACCCTCCGGGATAGCAGCTTCACAGATACGCAGTATTTT.

At least ten counts were recorded for this clonotype. The chain joins TRBV3-1 to TRBJ2-2; TRBD2 matches 10 bases. The germline CDR1 and CDR2 sequences are LGHDT and YNNKEL (reference sequence). The length of the CDR3 is 20 residues. The V and J ends lost 0 bases and 1 base, in that order; junction bases with no gene match: 11. In DNA form, the CDR3 reads TGTGCCAGCAGCCAAGAAAGTCTAGCGGGAGTGAAACGGAACACCGGGGAGCTGTTTTTT. It codes for CASSQESLAGVKRNTGELFF.

This clonotype has a count of ten or more. The CDR3 is CASTKEGPTSSYNEQFF. Written as DNA, the CDR3 is TGTGCCAGCACCAAAGAAGGACCGACGAGCTCCTACAATGAGCAGTTCTTC. The V and J genes are TRBV11-2 and TRBJ2-1; D unclear. V lost 7 bases to trimming and J lost 0 bases, with 19 bases between them. The CDR3 covers 17 residues. Germline assignment: CDR1 SGHAT and CDR2 FQNNGV. Looking up the rest from reference TRBV11-2 and TRBJ2-1 gives the full variable domain: EAGVAQSPRYKIIEKRQSVAFWCNPISGHATLYWYQQILGQGPKLLIQFQNNGVVDDSQLPKDRFSAERLKGVDSTLKIQPAKLEDSAVYLCASTKEGPTSSYNEQFFGPGTRLTVL.

This clonotype was counted many times. The chain has TRBV4-2 and TRBJ1-2; D ambiguous. This CDR3 contains 16 residues. Trimming shortened V by 0 bases and J by 0 bases, and 11 bases separated the two germline ends. Germline V gives CDR1 LGHNA, CDR2 YNFKEQ. The CDR3: CASSQDNGPANYGYTF. The DNA of the CDR3 is TGTGCCAGCAGCCAAGATAACGGCCCAGCTAACTATGGCTACACCTTC.

This clonotype was picked up many times. This chain joins TRBV20-1 and TRBJ2-1; D not resolved. The CDR3 spans 16 residues. The germline gives CDR1 DFQATT, CDR2 SNEGSKA (reference sequence). Trimming left V 0 bases short and J 1 base short, with 13 bases between. The CDR3 protein is CSARDPALPSYNEQFF. CDR3 nucleotide sequence: TGCAGTGCTAGAGACCCCGCGCTACCGTCCTACAATGAGCAGTTCTTC.

This clonotype came up many times. The chain carries TRBV19 and TRBJ2-1; D is perhaps TRBD2 (6 bases). This CDR3 contains 15 residues. Germline V gene data show CDR1 as LNHDA and CDR2 as SQIVND (reference sequence). Trimming stripped 5 bases from V and 1 base from J, with 12 bases between. The CDR3 DNA sequence: TGTGCCAGTAGTTCGGATCGGGAGTCCTACAATGAGCAGTTCTTC. This codes for CASSSDRESYNEQFF.

This clonotype was observed many times. The gene calls are TRBV13 and TRBJ2-3; possible D gene TRBD2, 7 bases. CDR1 is PRHDT and CDR2 is FYEKMQ in the germline V gene (reference sequence). The CDR3 length is 17 residues. V dropped 0 bases and J dropped 3 bases, with 16 bases sitting between them. For the CDR3, the DNA is TGTGCCAGCAGCTTAGGGTATGACGGGGGGACAACAGATACGCAGTATTTT. Its protein product is CASSLGYDGGTTDTQYF.

This clonotype showed up many times. The chain has TRBV11-2 and TRBJ2-1, with TRBD2 as a possible D gene (5 bases). This CDR3 is built from 14 residues. CDR1 SGHAT and CDR2 FQNNGV come from the germline V gene. Trimming removed 2 bases from V and 10 bases from J, with 15 bases in between. The CDR3 is CASSLRGVGEEQFF. The CDR3 DNA sequence: TGTGCCAGCAGCTTACGGGGAGTTGGGGAAGAGCAGTTCTTC.

Many counts were recorded for this clonotype. It is likely a read error, because the conserved phenylalanine at the end of the CDR3 is missing. This chain links TRBV6-1 with TRBJ2-1; 7 positions match TRBD1. After removal of 3 bases from V and 7 bases from J, the junction contained 6 bases not matched to a gene. This CDR3 spans 14 amino acids. Germline assignment: CDR1 MNHNS and CDR2 SASEGT. The CDR3 DNA is TGTGCCAGCAGTGATATGACAGGGCGGAATGAGCAGTTCGTC. Translation: CASSDMTGRNEQFV.

This clonotype was counted ten times or more. The J gene is TRBJ1-1, the V gene TRBV5-1; D remains unclear. Trimming shortened V by 2 bases and J by 5 bases, and 13 bases separated the two germline ends. The CDR3 contains 14 residues. CDR1 is SGHRS and CDR2 is YFSETQ in the germline V gene. The CDR3 nucleotides read TGCGCCAGCAGCTTCATGGAGAAAGGGACTGAAGCTTTCTTT. Protein sequence: CASSFMEKGTEAFF.

The table lists this clonotype with many counts. This chain joins TRBV11-2 and TRBJ1-5; D perhaps matches TRBD1 (6 bases). Germline-derived CDR1 and CDR2 are SGHAT and FQNNGV. The length of the CDR3 is 16 residues. V dropped 0 bases and J dropped 4 bases, with 13 bases sitting between them. The CDR3 DNA is TGTGCCAGCAGCTTAGACCAGGGGCGAGCGAATCAGCCCCAGCATTTT. Translating gives CASSLDQGRANQPQHF.

Note on this clonotype: A much larger clone differs by one base, so this may be a read error. The CDR3 loop is CASSHGGGSTDTQYF. The CDR3 region has the DNA TGTGCCAGCTCCCATGGGGGCGGTAGCACAGATACGCAGTATTTT. The V gene is TRBV7-9, the J gene TRBJ2-3, with D possibly TRBD1 on 6 matching bases. The CDR3 length is 15 residues. The V gene's germline CDR1 is SEHNR and CDR2 FQNEAQ (reference sequence). Trimming cost V 8 bases and J 0 bases, with 15 bases left between them. Based on the CDR3 plus reference TRBV7-9 and TRBJ2-3, the full variable domain is DTGVSQNPRHKITKRGQNVTFRCDPISEHNRLYWYRQTLGQGPEFLTYFQNEAQLEKSRLLSDRFSAERPKGSFSTLEIQRTEQGDSAMYLCASSHGGGSTDTQYFGPGTRLTVL.

This clonotype was counted a few times. The rearrangement uses TRBV4-1 and TRBJ1-2, with TRBD1 matching 8 bases. Germline lookup yields CDR1 MGHRA and CDR2 YSYEKL. Germline trimming cut 0 bases from V and 7 bases from J; bases unmatched to any gene: 4. The CDR3 is 14 amino acids. CDR3 in amino acids: CASSQDGRGLGYTF. CDR3 nucleotides: TGCGCCAGCAGCCAAGATGGCAGGGGGCTTGGCTACACCTTC.